This T cell receptor (beta chain) was profiled in a study of CD8 T cells in Susac syndrome. Random hexamers were used to reverse transcribe roughly 0.5 to 1 ug of RNA. By means of immunoSEQ multiplex PCR, TCR beta CDR3 spanning 54 Vbeta and 13 Jbeta underwent amplification. MiXCR, run by TCRdb on the immunoSEQ multiplex PCR reads, gives a single entry per CDR3 protein. The data contain approximately 100,000 distinct CDR3 sequences, approximately 91% of them singletons. The CDR3 covers 15 residues. The V and J ends lost 0 bases and 3 bases, in that order; junction bases with no gene match: 4. Germline V gives CDR1 SGHNT, CDR2 YYREEE (reference sequence). The authors sequenced TCR beta from blood CD8+ and CD4+ T cells. The study used healthy donors as controls matched for age and sex. TEMRA cells were enriched by FACS, while CD8+ and CD4+ T cells were obtained through a negative isolation that was performed magnetically.

The sequence was obtained from a human donor in good health. The rearrangement joins TRBV5-4 to TRBJ2-7; 9 bases line up with TRBD1. The sample taken for sequencing was CD4+ T cells from PBMCs. Here the CDR3 reads CASSLAGTGNYEQYF. The DNA of the CDR3 is TGTGCCAGCAGCTTGGCCGGGACAGGGAACTACGAGCAGTACTTC.